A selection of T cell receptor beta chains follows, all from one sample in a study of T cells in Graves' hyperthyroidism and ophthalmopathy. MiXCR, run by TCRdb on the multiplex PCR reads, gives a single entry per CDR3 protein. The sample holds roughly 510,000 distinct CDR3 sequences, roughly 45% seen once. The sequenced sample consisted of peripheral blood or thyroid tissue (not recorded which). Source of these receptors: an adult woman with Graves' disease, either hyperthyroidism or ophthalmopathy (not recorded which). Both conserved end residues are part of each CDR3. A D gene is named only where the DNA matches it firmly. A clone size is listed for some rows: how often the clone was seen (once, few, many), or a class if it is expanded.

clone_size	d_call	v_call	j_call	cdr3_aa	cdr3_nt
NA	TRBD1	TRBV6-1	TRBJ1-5	CASRHRQGRQPQHF	TGTGCCAGCAGACATAGACAGGGTCGGCAGCCCCAGCATTTT
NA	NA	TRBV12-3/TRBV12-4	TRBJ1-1	CASSPRTSPMNTEAFF	TGTGCCAGCAGCCCGAGGACCAGCCCCATGAACACTGAAGCTTTCTTT
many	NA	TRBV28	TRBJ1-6	CASSSPGSPLHF	TGTGCCAGCAGTTCTCCGGGCTCACCCCTCCACTTT
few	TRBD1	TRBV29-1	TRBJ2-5	CSVLDRGDRETQYF	TGCAGCGTCCTAGACAGGGGCGATAGGGAGACCCAGTACTTC
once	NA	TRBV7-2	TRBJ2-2	CASSHRTGSGNTGELFF	TGTGCCAGCAGCCATAGGACGGGCTCTGGAAACACCGGGGAGCTGTTTTTT
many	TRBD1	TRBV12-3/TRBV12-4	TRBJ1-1	CASRPTGLNTEAFF	TGTGCCAGCAGACCGACAGGGCTGAACACTGAAGCTTTCTTT
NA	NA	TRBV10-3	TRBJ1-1	CAISESGPAAFF	TGTGCCATCAGTGAGTCAGGGCCGGCCGCTTTCTTT
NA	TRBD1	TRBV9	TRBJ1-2	CASSVTSGGRHGYTF	TGTGCCAGCAGCGTAACGTCAGGGGGAAGGCATGGCTACACCTTC
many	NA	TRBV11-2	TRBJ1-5	CASSLGGGGSNQPQHF	TGTGCCAGCAGCTTAGGGGGAGGGGGTAGCAATCAGCCCCAGCATTTT
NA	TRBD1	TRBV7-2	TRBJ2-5	CASSRGTGMETQYF	TGTGCCAGTAGTCGCGGGACAGGGATGGAGACCCAGTACTTC
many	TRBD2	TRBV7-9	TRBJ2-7	CASSRSGSSYEQYF	TGTGCCAGCAGCCGTAGCGGGAGCTCCTACGAGCAGTACTTC
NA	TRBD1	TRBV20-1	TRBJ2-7	CSAEQGQGGYEQYF	TGCAGTGCAGAGCAGGGACAGGGTGGATACGAGCAGTACTTC
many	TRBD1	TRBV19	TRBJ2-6	CASSPRQGSGANVLTF	TGTGCCAGTAGTCCTCGACAGGGTTCCGGGGCCAACGTCCTGACTTTC
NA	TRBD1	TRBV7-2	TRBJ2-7	CASSSGQGGHEQYF	TGTGCCAGCAGCTCGGGACAGGGGGGGCACGAGCAGTACTTC
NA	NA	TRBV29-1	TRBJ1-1	CSVATFVGTVNTEAFF	TGCAGCGTCGCTACCTTCGTAGGGACGGTGAACACTGAAGCTTTCTTT
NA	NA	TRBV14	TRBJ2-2	CASSLLPSGTQNTGELFF	TGTGCCAGCAGCCTTCTACCGTCTGGGACCCAGAACACCGGGGAGCTGTTTTTT
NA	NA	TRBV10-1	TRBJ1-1	CASSDGSSEAFF	TGCGCCAGCAGTGATGGGAGCTCTGAAGCTTTCTTT
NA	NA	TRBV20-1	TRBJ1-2	CSARDRTSGDDGYTF	TGCAGTGCTAGAGACCGGACTTCCGGGGACGATGGCTACACCTTC
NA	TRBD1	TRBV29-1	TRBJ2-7	CSVEETGVEQYF	TGCAGCGTTGAGGAGACAGGGGTTGAGCAGTACTTC
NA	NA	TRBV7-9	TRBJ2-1	CASSLGPGSNQPFF	TGTGCCAGCAGCTTAGGGCCTGGTAGCAATCAGCCGTTCTTC
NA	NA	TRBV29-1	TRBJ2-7	CSVESWGENEQYF	TGCAGCGTTGAATCGTGGGGCGAGAACGAGCAGTACTTC
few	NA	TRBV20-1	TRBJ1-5	CSASQTGHPNQPQHF	TGCAGTGCTAGTCAAACAGGGCACCCCAATCAGCCCCAGCATTTT
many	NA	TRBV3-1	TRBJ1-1	CASSHHAGTPQAFF	TGTGCCAGCAGCCACCACGCCGGGACACCACAAGCTTTCTTT
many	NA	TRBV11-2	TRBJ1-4	CASSLNRGNEKLFF	TGTGCCAGCAGCTTAAACCGGGGTAATGAAAAACTGTTTTTT
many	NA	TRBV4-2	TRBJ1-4	CASSTSPAANEKLFF	TGTGCCAGCAGCACCAGCCCGGCGGCTAATGAAAAACTGTTTTTT
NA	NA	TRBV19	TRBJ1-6	CAWSVNSPLHF	TGTGCCTGGAGTGTAAATTCACCCCTCCACTTT
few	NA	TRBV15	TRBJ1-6	CATSLPRRLSNSPLHF	TGTGCCACCAGCCTTCCAAGGAGGCTGTCAAATTCACCCCTCCACTTT
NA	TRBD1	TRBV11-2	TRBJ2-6	CASTKQGSGANVLTF	TGTGCCAGCACCAAACAGGGGTCTGGGGCCAACGTCCTGACTTTC
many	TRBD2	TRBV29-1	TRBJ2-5	CSVDPSLAGGEETQYF	TGCAGCGTTGACCCCTCCCTAGCGGGAGGGGAGGAGACCCAGTACTTC
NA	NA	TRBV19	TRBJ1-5	CASSIYGNLGQPQHF	TGTGCCAGTAGTATCTATGGGAATCTGGGGCAGCCCCAGCATTTT
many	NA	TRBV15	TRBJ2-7	CATSRPGGTYEQYF	TGTGCCACCAGCAGACCAGGGGGGACCTACGAGCAGTACTTC
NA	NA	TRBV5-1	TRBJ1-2	CASSPGTQDYGYTF	TGCGCCAGCAGCCCTGGGACACAGGACTATGGCTACACCTTC
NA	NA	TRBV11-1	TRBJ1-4	CASSFGVTTNEKLFF	TGTGCCAGCAGCTTTGGAGTTACAACTAATGAAAAACTGTTTTTT
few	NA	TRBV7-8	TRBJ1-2	CASSLAAGGYTF	TGTGCCAGCAGCTTGGCGGCCGGGGGCTACACCTTC
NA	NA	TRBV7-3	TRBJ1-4	CASSQRSEGRNEKLFF	TGCGCCAGCAGCCAACGATCGGAGGGCCGTAATGAAAAACTGTTTTTT
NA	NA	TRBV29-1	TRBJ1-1	CSVGRQTDTEAFF	TGCAGCGTTGGAAGACAAACGGACACTGAAGCTTTCTTT
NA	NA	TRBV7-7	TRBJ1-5	CASSRTASNQPQHF	TGTGCCAGCAGTCGGACAGCCAGCAATCAGCCCCAGCATTTT
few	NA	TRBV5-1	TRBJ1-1	CASSQRWGLGNTEAFF	TGCGCCAGCAGCCAGAGATGGGGACTTGGGAACACTGAAGCTTTCTTT
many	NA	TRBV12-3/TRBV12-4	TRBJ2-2	CASSPRWSRAETGELFF	TGTGCCAGCAGTCCTAGATGGTCGAGGGCTGAGACCGGGGAGCTGTTTTTT
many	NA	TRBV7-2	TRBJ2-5	CASSPRTGETQYF	TGTGCCAGCAGCCCCAGGACTGGAGAGACCCAGTACTTC
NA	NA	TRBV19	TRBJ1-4	CASSRVGERDEKLFF	TGTGCCAGTAGTAGGGTAGGGGAAAGAGATGAAAAACTGTTTTTT
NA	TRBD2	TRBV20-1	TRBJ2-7	CSARDAGLAGLYEQYF	TGCAGTGCTAGAGATGCCGGACTAGCGGGTCTCTACGAGCAGTACTTC
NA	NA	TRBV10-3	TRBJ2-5	CAISARGRETQYF	TGTGCCATCAGTGCTAGGGGCCGAGAGACCCAGTACTTC